These 31 T cell receptor beta chains share one sample of origin, sequenced in a study of blood T cell repertoires in COVID-19. Only in-frame clones appear in the TCRdb table, and some are missing; sequencing was by immunoSEQ multiplex PCR. The profile shows 470,000 or so clones, approximately 83% of them singletons. The sequenced sample consisted of peripheral blood. All receptors come from a human donor in a cohort sampled during active COVID-19.

The genes are TRBV7-9 and TRBJ2-3, with 9 bases that match TRBD2. The CDR3 runs 14 residues. V was clipped by 5 bases and J by 6 bases; unmatched bases: 6. The germline CDR1 and CDR2 sequences are SEHNR and FQNEAQ (reference sequence). The CDR3, as DNA: TGTGCCAGCAGCGCCGGGACTAGCAGCGATACGCAGTATTTT. Its translation: CASSAGTSSDTQYF.

The gene calls are TRBV6-6 and TRBJ2-7; no firm D call. V was cut by 6 bases and J by 6 bases, with 12 bases left in between. CDR1 is MNHNY and CDR2 is SVGAGI in the germline V gene (reference sequence). This CDR3 region has 12 residues. The DNA of the CDR3 is TGTGCCAGCAGGCCCGCAGGAATCGAGCAGTACTTC. Residues: CASRPAGIEQYF.

In its sample, this clone was seen once. The V and J genes are TRBV6-5 and TRBJ1-1, with 10 bases identical to TRBD1. From germline, CDR1 is MNHEY and CDR2 SVGAGI. V shed 9 bases, J shed 4 bases, and the junction held 2 bases outside the gene matches. The CDR3 has 12 amino acids. The CDR3 spells CASWTGGTEAFF. In DNA, the CDR3 is TGTGCCAGTTGGACAGGGGGCACTGAAGCTTTCTTT.

V gene TRBV24-1 combines with J gene TRBJ2-5; the D gene is possibly TRBD1 (6 bases). CDR1 KGHDR and CDR2 SFDVKD come from the germline V gene. The CDR3 sequence is 14 residues long. The ends were cut back, 4 bases at V and 5 bases at J, with 13 bases in the middle. The CDR3 spells CATSDWTVTETQYF. The DNA of the CDR3 is TGTGCCACCAGTGACTGGACAGTAACGGAGACCCAGTACTTC.

The rearrangement joins TRBV27 to TRBJ2-3, with TRBD2 as a possible D gene (6 bases). The germline V gene has CDR1 MNHEY and CDR2 SMNVEV (reference sequence). The CDR3 extends over 16 amino acids. Trimming took off 3 bases at V and 0 bases at J, with 13 bases between the two ends. CDR3 nucleotides: TGTGCCAGCAGTTTGGGAGGACTCCTAAGCACAGATACGCAGTATTTT. Its protein product is CASSLGGLLSTDTQYF.

J is TRBJ1-5 and V is TRBV24-1, with D unclear. V was pared by 3 bases and J by 10 bases, with 9 bases between. Germline CDR1 is KGHDR and CDR2 is SFDVKD. The CDR3 runs to 12 residues. CDR3 coding DNA: TGTGCCACCAGTGATCCGAGTCGTCCCCAGCATTTT. Translation gives CATSDPSRPQHF.

V gene TRBV11-3 combines with J gene TRBJ2-7, with TRBD1 matching 7 bases. Germline V gene data show CDR1 as SGHNT and CDR2 as YENEEA. The V and J ends lost 1 base and 4 bases, in that order; junction bases with no gene match: 4. The CDR3 has 14 residues. In DNA, the CDR3 is TGTGCCAGCAGCTTAGGAGGGGGCTCGTACGAGCAGTACTTC. This gives the protein CASSLGGGSYEQYF.

In nucleotides, the CDR3 is TGTGCCAGCAGTTACTCGGAAGGGGCGGGGGTCGGCAATCAGCCCCAGCATTTT. It translates to CASSYSEGAGVGNQPQHF. V gene TRBV6-2 or TRBV6-3 combines with J gene TRBJ1-5, with D possibly TRBD1 on 5 matching bases. The CDR3 extends over 18 amino acids. V was shortened by 0 bases and J by 2 bases, with 17 bases between the two germline ends. CDR1 is MNHEY, CDR2 SVGEGT, per germline.

The chain recombines TRBV15 with TRBJ1-5, with D unclear. CDR1 is LNHNV, CDR2 YYDKDF, per germline (reference sequence). Trimming took 0 bases from V and 9 from J, leaving 12 bases between them. CDR3 length: 14 residues. The CDR3 is CATSRDSTNRPQHF. CDR3 in DNA: TGTGCCACCAGCAGAGATAGTACGAACAGGCCCCAGCATTTT.

The chain recombines TRBV2 with TRBJ1-2; tentatively, D is TRBD1 (6 bases). V gave up 6 bases and J gave up 11 bases, with 19 bases separating them. From germline, CDR1 is SNHLY and CDR2 FYNNEI. The CDR3 consists of 13 residues. The CDR3 loop reads CASRRQDWAGYTF. In DNA form, the CDR3 reads TGTGCCAGCAGAAGACAGGATTGGGCTGGGTACACCTTC.

This clone was seen just once. This chain joins TRBV6-1 and TRBJ1-2, with D perhaps TRBD1 (5 bases). Germline V gene lookup returns CDR1 MNHNS and CDR2 SASEGT. CDR3 length: 15 residues. V lost 7 bases to trimming and J lost 4 bases, with 19 bases between them. CDR3 protein: CASKAGVLTSYGYTF. The DNA for the CDR3 is TGTGCCAGCAAAGCGGGGGTCCTCACTTCCTATGGCTACACCTTC.

The rearrangement joins TRBV5-1 to TRBJ1-6, with D maybe TRBD1 (6 bases). The V end was cut by 4 bases, the J end by 8 bases, with 13 bases between. CDR3 length: 14 residues. Germline V gives CDR1 SGHRS, CDR2 YFSETQ. DNA of the CDR3: TGCGCCAGCAGCCTCCGGCACAGGGATTCACCCCTCCACTTT. It translates to CASSLRHRDSPLHF.

This chain connects TRBV30 to TRBJ1-1; a possible D gene is TRBD1 (5 bases). This CDR3 has 13 residues. The V gene lost 4 bases and the J gene lost 2 bases, with 11 bases spanning the gap. Germline V lookup: CDR1 GTSNPN, CDR2 SVGIG (reference sequence). DNA for the CDR3: TGTGCCTGGACCTCAGGGCCCAACACTGAAGCTTTCTTT. This encodes CAWTSGPNTEAFF.

The V gene is TRBV3-1 (or the pseudogene TRBV3-2), the J gene TRBJ2-5; 9 positions match TRBD2. The germline V gene encodes CDR1 LGHDT and CDR2 YNNKEL (reference sequence). The J segment lost 7 bases and the V segment lost 3 bases, leaving 12 bases of the junction unmatched. This CDR3 is built from 16 residues. The CDR3 coding sequence is TGTGCCAGCAGCCATGGAACGGGACTAGCAGACGGGACCCAGTACTTC. This translates into CASSHGTGLADGTQYF.

The chain carries TRBV5-4 and TRBJ1-3; 7 bases agree with TRBD1. The V segment lost 7 bases and the J segment 5 bases; nucleotides outside the gene matches: 6. Germline values: CDR1 SGHNT, CDR2 YYREEE (reference sequence). The CDR3 is 13 residues long. CDR3 loop: CASGPGQRNTIYF. The CDR3 nucleotides read TGTGCCAGCGGACCGGGACAGAGAAACACCATATATTTT.

The chain combines TRBV6-6 with TRBJ2-7, with 16 bases lining up with TRBD2. The V gene's germline CDR1 is MNHNY and CDR2 SVGAGI (reference sequence). CDR3 size: 15 residues. With V trimmed by 6 bases and J by 5 bases, 4 bases remained unmatched. CDR3 DNA: TGTGCCAGCAGGGGACTAGCGGGAGGGATGGACGAGCAGTACTTC. Its protein product is CASRGLAGGMDEQYF.

V is TRBV7-3 and J is TRBJ2-1, with TRBD2 identical over 7 bases. Losses at the gene ends were 5 bases for V and 7 bases for J; bases not matched to a gene: 14. Germline V gene lookup returns CDR1 SGHTA and CDR2 FQGTGA. The CDR3 runs to 16 residues. The CDR3 spells CASSPAFGTMGNEQFF. The CDR3 nucleotides are TGTGCCAGCAGCCCCGCCTTTGGGACTATGGGAAATGAGCAGTTCTTC. Full variable domain (missing parts from reference TRBV7-3 and TRBJ2-1): GAGVSQTPSNKVTEKGKYVELRCDPISGHTALYWYRQSLGQGPEFLIYFQGTGAADDSGLPNDRFFAVRPEGSVSTLKIQRTERGDSAVYLCASSPAFGTMGNEQFFGPGTRLTVL.

V is TRBV27 and J is TRBJ1-5; 12 bases line up with TRBD1. The CDR3 is made up of 16 amino acids. Looked up from germline, CDR1 is MNHEY and CDR2 is SMNVEV (reference sequence). V shed 3 bases, J shed 3 bases, and the junction held 3 bases outside the gene matches. DNA for the CDR3: TGTGCCAGCAGTTTCTCGGGACAGGGGGCCAATCAGCCCCAGCATTTT. Translation: CASSFSGQGANQPQHF.

The rearrangement joins TRBV3-1 (or the pseudogene TRBV3-2) to TRBJ1-1; no clear D gene. V was trimmed by 4 bases and J by 3 bases, leaving 12 bases between them. Germline V gene data show CDR1 as LGHDT and CDR2 as YNNKEL (reference sequence). This CDR3 is built from 14 residues. The CDR3 sequence is CASSPNGQYTEAFF. DNA of the CDR3: TGTGCCAGCAGCCCCAATGGCCAGTACACTGAAGCTTTCTTT.

The J gene is TRBJ2-7, the V gene TRBV5-5; 8 bases map to TRBD1. Unmatched junction bases numbered 6, after V lost 0 bases and J lost 1 base. The CDR3 totals 16 residues. CDR1 is SGHKS, CDR2 YYEKEE, per germline (reference sequence). CDR3 sequence: CASSLAGTGGSYEQYF. The CDR3, as DNA: TGTGCCAGCAGCTTGGCCGGTACAGGGGGATCCTACGAGCAGTACTTC.

The rearrangement joins TRBV9 to TRBJ2-3; 9 bases map to TRBD2. CDR1 is SGDLS and CDR2 is YYNGEE in the germline V gene. The junction had 11 bases not matched to a gene; V was cut back by 0 bases and J by 6 bases. The CDR3 spans 17 residues. The DNA of the CDR3 is TGTGCCAGCAGCGTAGGGATAGCGGGAGAACCTTTGGATACGCAGTATTTT. Amino acids: CASSVGIAGEPLDTQYF.

V is TRBV18 and J is TRBJ2-1, with D hard to call. Germline loops: CDR1 KGHSH, CDR2 LQKENI. V was shortened by 3 bases and J by 4 bases, with 13 bases between the two germline ends. This CDR3 has 15 amino acids. In nucleotides, the CDR3 is TGTGCCAGCTCACCCCTTGGCAGAAAGTACAATGAGCAGTTCTTC. This encodes CASSPLGRKYNEQFF.

This chain connects TRBV6-4 to TRBJ1-2, with 8 bases lining up with TRBD1. CDR1 and CDR2 (germline): MRHNA, SNTAGT. The length of the CDR3 is 15 residues. Losses at the gene ends were 0 bases for V and 8 bases for J; bases not matched to a gene: 8. The chain's CDR3 is CASSDSGTGNDGYTF. DNA for the CDR3: TGTGCCAGCAGTGACTCGGGGACAGGCAACGACGGCTACACCTTC.

V gene TRBV7-9 combines with J gene TRBJ1-5, with 9 bases fitting TRBD1. Germline V gene sequence: CDR1 SEHNR, CDR2 FQNEAQ (reference sequence). The V gene end was trimmed by 5 bases and the J gene end by 5 bases; junction bases not matched to a gene: 7. The CDR3 runs to 15 residues. DNA of the CDR3: TGTGCCAGCAGCCCGACCGGACAGGGGTATCAGCCCCAGCATTTT. Its protein product is CASSPTGQGYQPQHF.

This clone was seen a few times. Other DNA sequences within the sample encode an identical CDR3. The chain recombines TRBV5-1 with TRBJ2-5; TRBD2 is a possible D gene (6 bases). The CDR3 sequence is 15 residues long. The germline gives CDR1 SGHRS, CDR2 YFSETQ. The V end lost 4 bases, the J end lost 2 bases, and 15 bases lay between the germline ends. DNA for the CDR3: TGCGCCAGCAGCCCACTCGGGACTCCTCAAGAGACCCAGTACTTC. This sequence encodes CASSPLGTPQETQYF.

The chain joins TRBV9 to TRBJ2-1; D gene unclear. The CDR3 runs 15 residues. Trimming removed 0 bases from V and 0 bases from J, with 7 bases in between. Germline CDR1 reads SGDLS; CDR2 reads YYNGEE. The CDR3: CASSVVMSSYNEQFF. CDR3 nucleotide sequence: TGTGCCAGCAGCGTAGTCATGTCCTCCTACAATGAGCAGTTCTTC.

The chain joins TRBV28 to TRBJ2-1; D perhaps matches TRBD2 (6 bases). The V end lost 5 bases, the J end lost 2 bases, and 13 bases lay between the germline ends. This CDR3 comprises 15 residues. Germline values: CDR1 MDHEN, CDR2 SYDVKM. CDR3 sequence reads: CASSPPGTAYNEQFF. CDR3 nucleotide sequence: TGTGCCAGCAGTCCCCCCGGGACTGCCTACAATGAGCAGTTCTTC.

The chain combines TRBV30 with TRBJ2-7; no definite D call. The germline CDR1 and CDR2 sequences are GTSNPN and SVGIG (reference sequence). V was cut by 4 bases and J by 2 bases, with 12 bases left in between. This CDR3 has 13 residues. The CDR3 protein is CAWTQSRTYEQYF. For the CDR3, the DNA is TGTGCCTGGACTCAGTCCCGCACCTACGAGCAGTACTTC.

The chain employs TRBV12-5 and TRBJ1-5; 8 bases are a match to TRBD1. The germline gives CDR1 LGHNT, CDR2 FRNRAP. V lost 3 bases to trimming and J lost 2 bases; unmatched junction nucleotides: 15. The CDR3 contains 19 residues. The CDR3 sequence: CASGFLGTGISWGNQPQHF. Here the CDR3 DNA reads TGTGCTAGTGGTTTCTTGGGGACAGGAATTTCTTGGGGCAATCAGCCCCAGCATTTT.

CDR3 bases: TGTGCCTGGAGTCGAACCGGGACAGGGCGCTACGAGCAGTACTTC. This encodes CAWSRTGTGRYEQYF. The chain has TRBV30 and TRBJ2-7, with 9 bases lining up with TRBD1. The V gene's germline CDR1 is GTSNPN and CDR2 SVGIG (reference sequence). Trimming at V came to 2 bases and at J to 3 bases, leaving 8 bases not matched to a gene. This CDR3 contains 15 residues.

The rearrangement uses TRBV6-5 and TRBJ1-1; D is perhaps TRBD1 (6 bases). There are 14 residues in the CDR3. CDR1 MNHEY and CDR2 SVGAGI come from the germline V gene. Trimming left V 6 bases short and J 8 bases short, with 19 bases between. The CDR3 region has the DNA TGTGCCAGCAGGTTACCTACAGGGCGGCAAGAAGCTTTCTTT. Encoded protein: CASRLPTGRQEAFF.